Below are 12 T cell receptor beta chains sequenced from a single sample in a study of Tregs in tolerant kidney transplant recipients. Generated by immunoSEQ multiplex PCR, the TCRdb table keeps only in-frame clones and is missing some. Here the sample spans about 240,000 clones, more than 65% being singletons. Sample: CD4+ T cells from blood. Receptor source: a human donor in good health.

The chain employs TRBV7-9 and TRBJ2-1, with a possible D match to TRBD1 (6 bases). The CDR3 has 16 residues. The ends were cut back, 5 bases at V and 9 bases at J, with 23 bases in the middle. Germline V gene lookup returns CDR1 SEHNR and CDR2 FQNEAQ (reference sequence). The CDR3 loop reads CASSASRQGRAAEQFF. The CDR3 bases are TGTGCCAGCAGCGCTTCGCGGCAGGGGAGAGCAGCTGAGCAGTTCTTC.

This chain uses TRBV5-1 with TRBJ2-3; 9 nucleotides align to TRBD2. CDR1 and CDR2 from the germline V gene are SGHRS and YFSETQ. After removal of 3 bases from V and 0 bases from J, the junction contained 5 bases not matched to a gene. CDR3 length: 16 residues. CDR3 bases: TGCGCCAGCAGCTCCCGGACTAGCGAGAGCACAGATACGCAGTATTTT. As protein: CASSSRTSESTDTQYF. Based on the CDR3 plus reference TRBV5-1 and TRBJ2-3, the full variable domain is KAGVTQTPRYLIKTRGQQVTLSCSPISGHRSVSWYQQTPGQGLQFLFEYFSETQRNKGNFPGRFSGRQFSNSRSEMNVSTLELGDSALYLCASSSRTSESTDTQYFGPGTRLTVL.

The gene calls are TRBV27 and TRBJ1-1; D gene ambiguous. Germline V gene sequence: CDR1 MNHEY, CDR2 SMNVEV (reference sequence). V lost 2 bases and J lost 1, with 11 bases in between. This CDR3 comprises 15 residues. This CDR3 reads CASSLVGWANTEAFF. The CDR3 bases are TGTGCCAGCAGTTTAGTGGGGTGGGCGAACACTGAAGCTTTCTTT.

The chain uses TRBV4-1 and TRBJ1-4, with 10 bases aligning to TRBD1. CDR1 MGHRA and CDR2 YSYEKL come from the germline V gene. This CDR3 has 17 residues. Unmatched junction bases numbered 8, after V lost 2 bases and J lost 5 bases. The CDR3 region is CASSQRGTGVMNEKLFF. The CDR3 DNA reads TGCGCCAGCAGCCAACGAGGGACAGGGGTGATGAATGAAAAACTGTTTTTT.

Notes on this clone: The same CDR3 arises from other DNA sequences in this sample as well. The chain combines TRBV5-1 with TRBJ2-5, with 12 bases lining up with TRBD2. The CDR3 length is 16 residues. Unmatched junction bases numbered 5, after V lost 0 bases and J lost 5 bases. From germline, CDR1 is SGHRS and CDR2 YFSETQ. The CDR3 DNA reads TGCGCCAGCAGCTTGGCTAGCGGGGGGGATCTCGAGACCCAGTACTTC. It specifies CASSLASGGDLETQYF.

This sequence joins TRBV11-2 and TRBJ2-5, with 15 nucleotides matching TRBD2. The CDR3 extends over 17 amino acids. The J segment lost 5 bases and the V segment lost 1 base, leaving 5 bases of the junction unmatched. CDR1 and CDR2 (germline): SGHAT, FQNNGV. The CDR3 protein is CASSLGGTSGRRETQYF. CDR3 DNA sequence: TGTGCCAGCAGCTTAGGGGGGACTAGCGGGAGGCGGGAGACCCAGTACTTC.

The gene calls are TRBV30 and TRBJ2-2; D may be TRBD1 (5 bases). CDR3 length: 12 amino acids. Germline V gives CDR1 GTSNPN, CDR2 SVGIG (reference sequence). V lost 5 bases, J lost 7 bases, and 11 bases lay in between. The CDR3 coding sequence is TGTGCCTGGTCTAGGGGTGTCGGGGAGCTGTTTTTT. Translated, it gives CAWSRGVGELFF.

The chain couples TRBV7-6 to TRBJ2-5; possible D gene TRBD1, 6 bases. CDR3 length: 15 residues. V was pared by 1 base and J by 4 bases, with 13 bases between. Germline V lookup: CDR1 SGHVS, CDR2 FNYEAQ. The CDR3 protein is CASSLGAGAVETQYF. Written as DNA, the CDR3 is TGTGCCAGCAGCTTAGGGGCAGGGGCGGTAGAGACCCAGTACTTC.

The V and J genes are TRBV10-3 and TRBJ2-5, with D maybe TRBD1 (6 bases). CDR3 length: 16 residues. Between the trimmed V and J ends, which lost 0 bases and 2 bases, there was a span of 13 bases. Looked up from germline, CDR1 is ENHRY and CDR2 is SYGVKD. CDR3 loop: CAISESPTGPQETQYF. For the CDR3, the DNA is TGTGCCATCAGTGAGTCCCCCACAGGGCCACAAGAGACCCAGTACTTC.

The J gene is TRBJ1-5, the V gene TRBV30; tentatively, D is TRBD1 (6 bases). CDR3 length equals 13 residues. The ends were cut back, 4 bases at V and 1 base at J, with 8 bases in the middle. Germline CDR1 and CDR2: GTSNPN and SVGIG (reference sequence). CDR3 sequence: CAWNGGSNQPQHF. The CDR3 nucleotides read TGTGCCTGGAACGGGGGCAGCAATCAGCCCCAGCATTTT.

The V call is TRBV5-1, the J call TRBJ1-1; maybe TRBD1 (5 bases). CDR1 is SGHRS and CDR2 is YFSETQ in the germline V gene. CDR3 length: 18 amino acids. V dropped 1 base and J dropped 1 base, with 20 bases sitting between them. The CDR3 protein is CASSLSPLGGSQNTEAFF. CDR3 DNA sequence: TGCGCCAGCAGCTTGTCCCCCCTGGGGGGGAGTCAGAACACTGAAGCTTTCTTT.

The chain joins TRBV4-2 to TRBJ2-6; 7 nucleotides line up with TRBD2. The V gene end was trimmed by 0 bases and the J gene end by 0 bases; junction bases not matched to a gene: 8. Germline CDR1 LGHNA, CDR2 YNFKEQ. The CDR3 sequence is 19 residues long. The CDR3 DNA reads TGTGCCAGCAGCCAAGAGAGCCCAGCGGGGAGCTCTGGGGCCAACGTCCTGACTTTC. Residues: CASSQESPAGSSGANVLTF.